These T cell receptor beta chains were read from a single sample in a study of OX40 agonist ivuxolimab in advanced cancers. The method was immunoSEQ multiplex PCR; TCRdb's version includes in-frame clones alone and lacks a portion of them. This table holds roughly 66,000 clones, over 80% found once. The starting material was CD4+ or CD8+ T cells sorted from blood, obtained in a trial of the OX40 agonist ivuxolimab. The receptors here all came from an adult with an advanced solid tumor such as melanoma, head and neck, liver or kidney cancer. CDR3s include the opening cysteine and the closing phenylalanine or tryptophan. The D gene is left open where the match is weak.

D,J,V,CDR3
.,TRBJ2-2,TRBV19,CASKGGRVNTGELFF
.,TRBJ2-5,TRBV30,CAWSGLETQYF
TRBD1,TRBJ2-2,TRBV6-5,CASGDRGKDGELFF
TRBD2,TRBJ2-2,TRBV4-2,CASSQRLAGNTGELFF
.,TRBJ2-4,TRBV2,CASSDMGEDIQYF
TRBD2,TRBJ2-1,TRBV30,CAWSKGLADSSYNEQFF
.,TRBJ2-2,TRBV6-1,CASSALTSSSLYTGELFF
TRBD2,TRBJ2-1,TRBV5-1,CASSLEGRTSPIDEQFF
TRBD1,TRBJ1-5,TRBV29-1,CSVRTGGQPQHF
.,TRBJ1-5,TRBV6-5,CASRFRGAGNQPQHF
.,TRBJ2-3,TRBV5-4,CASRLGGTDTQYF
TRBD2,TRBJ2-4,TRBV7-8,CASSPLDPGLAGFQYF
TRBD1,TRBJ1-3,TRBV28,CASSLPTGFGSGNTIYF
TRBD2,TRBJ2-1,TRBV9,CASSGGLAGGAEQFF
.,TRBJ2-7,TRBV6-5,CASRATGLYEQYF
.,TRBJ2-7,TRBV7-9,CASSLVSGSYEQYF
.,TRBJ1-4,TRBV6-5,CASSYLTNEKLFF
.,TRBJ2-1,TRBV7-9,CASTDHNEQFF
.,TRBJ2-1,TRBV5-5,CASSLIFRNLDDYEQFF
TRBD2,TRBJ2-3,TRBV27,CASSLYSGRGADTQYF
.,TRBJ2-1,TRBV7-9,CASKQGTGSEQFF
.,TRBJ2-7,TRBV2,CASGDSFYEQYF
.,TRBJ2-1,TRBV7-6,CASSRRVGYNEQFF
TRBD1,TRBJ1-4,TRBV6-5,CASRGTGSNEKLFF
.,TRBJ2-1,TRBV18,CASSPQGLGQFF
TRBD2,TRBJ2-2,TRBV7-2,CASSGSGSSGELFF
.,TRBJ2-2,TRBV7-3,CASSLDGANTGELFF
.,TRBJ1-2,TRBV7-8,CASSLGAGLGDYGYTF
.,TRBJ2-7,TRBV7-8,CASSLTLSTGEGTYEQYF
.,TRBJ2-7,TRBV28,CASSFTSSLGEQYF
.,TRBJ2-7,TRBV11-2,CASSQGLGSSYEQYF
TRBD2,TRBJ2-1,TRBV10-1,CASSERAGRTRGGDEQFF
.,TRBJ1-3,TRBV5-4,CASSFGVSGNTIYF
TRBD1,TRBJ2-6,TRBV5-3,CARSPVGTDGANVLTF
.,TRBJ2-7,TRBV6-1,CASSEAWVYEQYF
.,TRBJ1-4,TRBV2,CASRAGSTNEKLFF
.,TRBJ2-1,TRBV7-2,CASSFERNEQFF
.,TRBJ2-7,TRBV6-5,CASRGGREKYF
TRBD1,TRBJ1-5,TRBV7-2,CASSLVAGGNNQPQHF
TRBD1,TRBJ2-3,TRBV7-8,CASSLGTGTTDTQYF
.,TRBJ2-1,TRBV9,CASSAGTNNEQFF
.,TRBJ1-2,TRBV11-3,CASSREEDTGYTF
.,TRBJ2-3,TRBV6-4,CASSEGLGEDTQYF
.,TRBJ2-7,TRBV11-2,CASSPPGYEQYF
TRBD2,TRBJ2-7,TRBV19,CASSRSSGSIPYEQYF
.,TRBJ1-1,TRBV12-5,CASGFNFQGEAFF
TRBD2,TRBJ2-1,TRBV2,CASSIRTSGYNEQFF
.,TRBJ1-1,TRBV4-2,CASSQTQGNTEAFF
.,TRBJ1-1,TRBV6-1,CASSVDTFNTEAFF
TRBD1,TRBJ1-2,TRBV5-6,CASSRDRDGGYTF
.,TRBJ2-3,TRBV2,CASSERMTQTTDTQYF
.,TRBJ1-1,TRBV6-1,CASSDPTHLGTEAFF
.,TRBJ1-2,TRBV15,CATSPKVLNAWHGYTF